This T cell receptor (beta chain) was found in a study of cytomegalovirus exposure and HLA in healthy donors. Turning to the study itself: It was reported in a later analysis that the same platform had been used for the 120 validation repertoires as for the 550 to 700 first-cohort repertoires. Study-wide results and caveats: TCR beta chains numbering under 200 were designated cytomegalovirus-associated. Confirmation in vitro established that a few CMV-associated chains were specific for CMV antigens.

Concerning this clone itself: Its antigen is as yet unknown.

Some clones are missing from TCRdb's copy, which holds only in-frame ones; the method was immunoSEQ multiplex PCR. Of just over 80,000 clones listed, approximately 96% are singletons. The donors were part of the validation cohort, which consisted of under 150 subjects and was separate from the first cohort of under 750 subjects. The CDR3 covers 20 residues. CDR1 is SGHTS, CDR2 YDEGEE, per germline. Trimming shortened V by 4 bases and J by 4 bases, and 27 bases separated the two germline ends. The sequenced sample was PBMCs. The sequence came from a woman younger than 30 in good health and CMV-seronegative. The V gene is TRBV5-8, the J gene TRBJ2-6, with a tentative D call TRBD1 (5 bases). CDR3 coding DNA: TGTGCCAGCAGCCGCGTGACAGTCTCTCACCCGGCTATGGGGGCCAACGTCCTGACTTTC. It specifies CASSRVTVSHPAMGANVLTF.